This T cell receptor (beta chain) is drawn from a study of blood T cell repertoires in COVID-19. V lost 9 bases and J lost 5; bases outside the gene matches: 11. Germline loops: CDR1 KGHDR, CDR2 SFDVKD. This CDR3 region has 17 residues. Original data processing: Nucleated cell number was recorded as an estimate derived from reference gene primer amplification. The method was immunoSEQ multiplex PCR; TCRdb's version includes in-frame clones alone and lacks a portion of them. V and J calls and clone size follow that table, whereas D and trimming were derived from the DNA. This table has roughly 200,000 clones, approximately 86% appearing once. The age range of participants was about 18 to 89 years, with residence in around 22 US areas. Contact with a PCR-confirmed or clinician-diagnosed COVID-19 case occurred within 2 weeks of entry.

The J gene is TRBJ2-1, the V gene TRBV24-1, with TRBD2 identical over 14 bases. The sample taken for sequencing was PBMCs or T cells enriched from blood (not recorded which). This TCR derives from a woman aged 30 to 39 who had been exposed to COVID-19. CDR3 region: CATLRRLAGGTHNEQFF. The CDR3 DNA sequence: TGTGCCACCTTAAGAAGACTAGCGGGGGGGACCCACAATGAGCAGTTCTTC.